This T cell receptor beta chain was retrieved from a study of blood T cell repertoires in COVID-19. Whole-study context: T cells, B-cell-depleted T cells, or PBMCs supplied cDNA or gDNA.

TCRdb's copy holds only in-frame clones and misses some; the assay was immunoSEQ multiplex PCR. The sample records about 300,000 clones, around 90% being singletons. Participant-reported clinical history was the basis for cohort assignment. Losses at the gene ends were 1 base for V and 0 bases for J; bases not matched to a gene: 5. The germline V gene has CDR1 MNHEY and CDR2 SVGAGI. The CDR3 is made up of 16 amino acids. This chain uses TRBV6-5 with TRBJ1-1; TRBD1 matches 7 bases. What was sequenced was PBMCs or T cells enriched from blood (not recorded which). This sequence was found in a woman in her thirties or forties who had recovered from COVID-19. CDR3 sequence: CASSYYVTGMNTEAFF. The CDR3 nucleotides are TGTGCCAGCAGTTACTACGTGACAGGGATGAACACTGAAGCTTTCTTT.